The 28 T cell receptor beta chains in this list originate from one sample, sequenced in a study of cytomegalovirus exposure and HLA in healthy donors. The PCR ran on 60 Vbeta and 13 Jbeta primers. The repertoire was sequenced with immunoSEQ multiplex PCR; TCRdb's copy has only in-frame clones and lacks some. The sample records fewer than 120,000 clones, 79% being singletons. Sequences were obtained from PBMCs. These receptors all stem from a man younger than 40 in good health and CMV-seropositive.

This clone is a singleton in its sample. The V gene is TRBV7-9, the J gene TRBJ2-2, with TRBD1 matching over 8 bases. The junction had 6 bases not matched to a gene; V was cut back by 3 bases and J by 9 bases. From germline, CDR1 is SEHNR and CDR2 FQNEAQ (reference sequence). This CDR3 has 14 amino acids. CDR3 bases: TGTGCCAGCAGCTTCGGACAGGGAGGCCGGGAGCTGTTTTTT. Amino acids: CASSFGQGGRELFF. Looking up the rest from reference TRBV7-9 and TRBJ2-2 gives the full variable domain: DTGVSQNPRHKITKRGQNVTFRCDPISEHNRLYWYRQTLGQGPEFLTYFQNEAQLEKSRLLSDRFSAERPKGSFSTLEIQRTEQGDSAMYLCASSFGQGGRELFFGEGSRLTVL.

The CDR3, as DNA: TGCGCCAGCAGCTTCAGTGGTTATGAGCAGTTCTTC. Translated: CASSFSGYEQFF. The V and J genes are TRBV5-1 and TRBJ2-1; D is unclear. CDR3 size: 12 residues. Trimming stripped 2 bases from V and 8 bases from J, with 8 bases between. Per germline, CDR1 SGHRS and CDR2 YFSETQ.

CDR3 region: CASSPFTGGEYEQYF. The CDR3 nucleotides read TGCGCCAGCAGCCCATTCACCGGGGGTGAATACGAGCAGTACTTC. The rearrangement joins TRBV5-1 to TRBJ2-7; weak D call: TRBD2 (6 bases). The V gene lost 4 bases and the J gene lost 4 bases, with 18 bases spanning the gap. CDR1 and CDR2 from the germline V gene are SGHRS and YFSETQ. The CDR3 covers 15 residues.

The gene calls are TRBV4-2 and TRBJ1-1; TRBD1 might be the D (6 bases). Trimming removed 3 bases at V and 4 bases at J, with 15 bases between. The CDR3 has 15 amino acids. Germline CDR1 LGHNA, CDR2 YNFKEQ. The CDR3 spells CASSHTGGGATEAFF. Written as DNA, the CDR3 is TGTGCCAGCAGCCATACTGGAGGGGGGGCCACTGAAGCTTTCTTT.

This clone was seen a few times. Germline and junction disagree at one end, which may indicate a read error. CDR3 amino acids: CASSLLGSGEFVF. The CDR3, as DNA: TGCGCCAGCAGCTTGTTGGGTTCAGGGGAATTCGTCTTC. The gene calls are TRBV5-1 and TRBJ2-1, with TRBD1 as a possible D gene (6 bases). The CDR3 runs 13 residues. Germline V CDR1 and CDR2: SGHRS, YFSETQ.

This rearrangement joins TRBV5-5 to TRBJ2-1; possibly TRBD2 for D (7 bases). CDR3 length equals 15 residues. Germline CDR1 and CDR2: SGHKS and YYEKEE (reference sequence). Trimming removed 0 bases from V and 8 bases from J, with 15 bases in between. CDR3 DNA sequence: TGTGCCAGCAGCTTGGGGGGGGGCCGGTATCATGAGCAGTTCTTC. This codes for CASSLGGGRYHEQFF.

The sample holds one count of this clone. The chain joins TRBV15 to TRBJ2-1; tentatively, D is TRBD1 (5 bases). The ends were cut back, 9 bases at V and 12 bases at J, with 21 bases in the middle. CDR1 is LNHNV, CDR2 YYDKDF, per germline (reference sequence). CDR3 size: 13 residues. The CDR3 nucleotides are TGTGCCACTAAAAGGGGCCGAAACAAAGGGCAGTTCTTC. Translated, it gives CATKRGRNKGQFF.

The table lists this clone with many counts. The chain combines TRBV6-6 with TRBJ2-7, with D perhaps TRBD1 (5 bases). Germline V gives CDR1 MNHNY, CDR2 SVGAGI (reference sequence). This CDR3 contains 12 residues. The V end lost 4 bases, the J end lost 8 bases, and 12 bases lay between the germline ends. The CDR3 loop reads CASSSGRVQQYF. CDR3 bases: TGTGCCAGCAGTTCCGGCAGGGTTCAGCAGTACTTC.

J is TRBJ1-6 and V is TRBV5-1; D is possibly TRBD1 (5 bases). Germline CDR1 and CDR2: SGHRS and YFSETQ. V lost 0 bases, J lost 9 bases, and 7 bases lay in between. The CDR3 is made up of 13 amino acids. The CDR3 region has the DNA TGCGCCAGCAGCTTGGTGGGACTTTCACCCCTCCACTTT. It specifies CASSLVGLSPLHF. The entire variable domain, with the rest obtained from reference TRBV5-1 and TRBJ1-6, is as follows: KAGVTQTPRYLIKTRGQQVTLSCSPISGHRSVSWYQQTPGQGLQFLFEYFSETQRNKGNFPGRFSGRQFSNSRSEMNVSTLELGDSALYLCASSLVGLSPLHFGNGTRLTVT.

V is TRBV7-9 and J is TRBJ2-3; TRBD2 is a possible D gene (5 bases). With 5 bases removed from V and 1 base from J, the gap between germline ends came to 10 bases. CDR3 length equals 14 residues. From germline, CDR1 is SEHNR and CDR2 FQNEAQ (reference sequence). The CDR3 sequence: CASSPPSRTDTQYF. The CDR3 DNA sequence: TGTGCCAGCAGCCCCCCTAGCCGCACAGATACGCAGTATTTT.

The chain carries TRBV2 and TRBJ1-5, with 9 positions matching TRBD1. Germline CDR1 SNHLY, CDR2 FYNNEI. The CDR3 has 15 amino acids. Germline trimming cut 5 bases from V and 6 bases from J; bases unmatched to any gene: 8. CDR3 sequence: CASSLGQGRSQPQHF. In DNA, the CDR3 is TGTGCCAGCAGTCTTGGACAGGGGAGGAGTCAGCCCCAGCATTTT.

V gene TRBV10-2 combines with J gene TRBJ2-7; 7 positions match TRBD1. Trimming cost V 6 bases and J 3 bases; bases outside gene matches: 8. There are 14 residues in the CDR3. Germline CDR1 reads WSHSY; CDR2 reads SAAADI. The CDR3 spells CASRRERGHYEQYF. The CDR3 DNA follows: TGCGCCAGCAGACGGGAAAGGGGGCACTACGAGCAGTACTTC.

The chain recombines TRBV7-8 with TRBJ2-2; 7 nucleotides align to TRBD1. Germline V gives CDR1 SGHVS, CDR2 FQNEAQ. V gave up 2 bases and J gave up 2 bases; unmatched junction bases: 8. The CDR3 covers 17 residues. CDR3 DNA sequence: TGTGCCAGCAGCTTACAAATGACAGGGATTAACACCGGGGAGCTGTTTTTT. Translation: CASSLQMTGINTGELFF.

V gene TRBV14 combines with J gene TRBJ1-3, with a tentative D call TRBD1 (6 bases). This CDR3 spans 18 amino acids. Germline V CDR1 and CDR2: SGHDN, FVKESK. Trimming shortened V by 5 bases and J by 0 bases, and 20 bases separated the two germline ends. The CDR3 spells CASSLRLQGGDSGNTIYF. The CDR3 nucleotides are TGTGCCAGCAGCTTAAGACTACAGGGCGGTGACTCTGGAAACACCATATATTTT.

The genes are TRBV2 and TRBJ1-1; D is uncertain. Trimming took off 2 bases at V and 0 bases at J, with 7 bases between the two ends. This CDR3 contains 14 residues. From germline, CDR1 is SNHLY and CDR2 FYNNEI. This chain's CDR3 is CASSELNMNTEAFF. The CDR3 DNA sequence: TGTGCCAGCAGTGAACTGAACATGAACACTGAAGCTTTCTTT.

V usage is TRBV10-3 and J usage is TRBJ1-1; perhaps TRBD1 as D (5 bases). V was pared by 11 bases and J by 6 bases, with 19 bases between. Germline-derived CDR1 and CDR2 are ENHRY and SYGVKD. The CDR3 consists of 13 residues. The CDR3 reads CAGAQATTAEAFF. The DNA of the CDR3 is TGTGCCGGAGCACAGGCCACAACCGCTGAAGCTTTCTTT.

This clone was recorded once. J is TRBJ1-1 and V is TRBV11-2, with unresolved D. V gave up 0 bases and J gave up 0 bases, with 8 bases separating them. The germline V gene has CDR1 SGHAT and CDR2 FQNNGV. The CDR3 is 15 amino acids. The chain's CDR3 is CASSLDRGLNTEAFF. DNA for the CDR3: TGTGCCAGCAGCTTAGATCGGGGATTGAACACTGAAGCTTTCTTT. Complete variable domain (other parts from reference TRBV11-2 and TRBJ1-1): EAGVAQSPRYKIIEKRQSVAFWCNPISGHATLYWYQQILGQGPKLLIQFQNNGVVDDSQLPKDRFSAERLKGVDSTLKIQPAKLEDSAVYLCASSLDRGLNTEAFFGQGTRLTVV.

This clone was picked up one time. The rearrangement joins TRBV27 to TRBJ2-6; 15 bases align to TRBD2. The germline V gene has CDR1 MNHEY and CDR2 SMNVEV (reference sequence). The CDR3 consists of 20 residues. J gave up 5 bases and V 3 bases, and 11 bases lay outside the gene matches. The CDR3 is CASSFRGTSGGPGWANVLTF. DNA for the CDR3: TGTGCCAGCAGTTTTCGCGGGACTAGCGGGGGGCCCGGATGGGCCAACGTCCTGACTTTC.

DNA for the CDR3: TGTGCCAGCAGTTACCGGGACAGTGCTACCTACGAGCAGTACTTC. Translated, it gives CASSYRDSATYEQYF. This chain joins TRBV6-5 and TRBJ2-7, with 7 bases lining up with TRBD1. The CDR3 has 15 amino acids. CDR1 is MNHEY and CDR2 is SVGAGI in the germline V gene. V was pared by 2 bases and J by 2 bases, with 6 bases of the junction left unmatched.

The V call is TRBV2, the J call TRBJ1-6; unclear D gene. The CDR3 totals 15 residues. Trimming removed 3 bases at V and 0 bases at J, with 6 bases between. Germline lookup yields CDR1 SNHLY and CDR2 FYNNEI. The CDR3 region is CASSDHNSYNSPLHF. The CDR3 DNA is TGTGCCAGCAGTGACCACAACTCCTATAATTCACCCCTCCACTTT.

DNA for the CDR3: TGTGCCAGCAGCTTAGACAGACTAGCTTTAGATGAGCAGTTCTTC. This gives the protein CASSLDRLALDEQFF. V is TRBV7-2 and J is TRBJ2-1; 7 positions agree with TRBD2. Germline loops: CDR1 SGHTA, CDR2 FQGNSA. There are 15 residues in the CDR3. Trimming cost V 1 base and J 8 bases; bases outside gene matches: 8. The variable domain in full, with the rest retrieved from reference TRBV7-2 and TRBJ2-1, is GAGVSQSPSNKVTEKGKDVELRCDPISGHTALYWYRQSLGQGLEFLIYFQGNSAPDKSGLPSDRFSAERTGGSVSTLTIQRTQQEDSAVYLCASSLDRLALDEQFFGPGTRLTVL.

The CDR3 bases are TGTGCCAGCAGTTTAATGGCCACTTCACCCCTCCACTTT. Translation gives CASSLMATSPLHF. The rearrangement links TRBV27 to TRBJ1-6; D remains ambiguous. CDR1 and CDR2 (germline): MNHEY, SMNVEV (reference sequence). V was shortened by 2 bases and J by 9 bases, with 8 bases between the two germline ends. There are 13 residues in the CDR3.

This sequence joins TRBV7-5 and TRBJ2-7; the DNA was not used to check the table's D call, TRBD1. TRBV7-5 corresponds to a pseudogene. This CDR3 has 20 amino acids. The CDR3 bases are TGTGTCAGAAGCTTAGCGGGGGGACAGGGGCCGGGCGAACCTACCTACGAGCAGTACTTC. Translated: CVRSLAGGQGPGEPTYEQYF.

V is TRBV12-5 and J is TRBJ1-1; 7 nucleotides match TRBD1. The length of the CDR3 is 17 residues. V lost 6 bases, J lost 0 bases, and 13 bases stayed unmatched. CDR1 and CDR2 (germline): LGHNT, FRNRAP. The CDR3 region has the DNA TGTGCTAGTGGACTTCTAACAGGGGACTTGGTGAACACTGAAGCTTTCTTT. It is translated as CASGLLTGDLVNTEAFF.

This clone has a handful of counts. V gene TRBV2 combines with J gene TRBJ1-2; D call uncertain. Trimming took 6 bases from V and 3 from J, leaving 8 bases between them. Germline CDR1 reads SNHLY; CDR2 reads FYNNEI. The CDR3 has 12 residues. The CDR3 DNA reads as TGTGCCAGCAGCCCGTTATACTATGGCTACACCTTC. It yields the protein CASSPLYYGYTF.

The CDR3 DNA reads TGTGCCATCAGTGAGTCGACAGGTGAAAAACTGTTTTTT. Encoded protein: CAISESTGEKLFF. This chain joins TRBV10-3 and TRBJ1-4; TRBD1 is a possible D gene (6 bases). CDR1 is ENHRY, CDR2 SYGVKD, per germline. V lost 0 bases and J 7 bases, leaving 6 bases between the germline ends. This CDR3 is 13 amino acids long.

The rearrangement uses TRBV2 and TRBJ2-3, with TRBD2 matching 7 bases. The CDR3 has 14 residues. V gave up 4 bases and J gave up 2 bases; unmatched junction bases: 3. The V gene's germline CDR1 is SNHLY and CDR2 FYNNEI. The CDR3 nucleotides read TGTGCCAGCAGTGTCAGCGGGGACACAGATACGCAGTATTTT. Translating it yields CASSVSGDTDTQYF. The whole variable domain, remainder taken from reference TRBV2 and TRBJ2-3, is EPEVTQTPSHQVTQMGQEVILRCVPISNHLYFYWYRQILGQKVEFLVSFYNNEISEKSEIFDDQFSVERPDGSNFTLKIRSTKLEDSAMYFCASSVSGDTDTQYFGPGTRLTVL.

This chain links TRBV10-3 with TRBJ1-1; 8 bases line up with TRBD1. The trim removed 5 bases at V and 4 bases at J, leaving 6 bases unmatched. Germline V gene data show CDR1 as ENHRY and CDR2 as SYGVKD. The CDR3 has 14 residues. The CDR3 loop reads CAISNLGTGTEAFF. CDR3 DNA: TGTGCCATCAGTAATTTAGGGACAGGCACTGAAGCTTTCTTT.